The table lists the clone carrying this T cell receptor (beta chain) with a few counts. Antigen specificity is unknown. These data belong to a study of identical twins. Notes on the study in general: Fewer insertions characterized abundant cord blood beta clonotypes, whereas memory repertoires showed none. When twins shared out-of-frame alpha sequences, those sequences had excess low generation probability. Modelling underestimated the level of out-of-frame TCR alpha sharing observed in monozygotic twins. It was possible that invariant MAIT and iNKT cells partly confounded the zero-insertion analyses.

TCRdb redid the calling of the 5' RACE reads with MiXCR, one entry per CDR3 protein. Among around 370,000 distinct CDR3 sequences listed, 9% were seen once. The sample was naive T cells sorted from blood. The receptor was derived from a woman between 50 and 59 years old in good health.

CDR3 amino acids: CASSPTGTSAYEQFF. The CDR3 DNA sequence: TGTGCCAGCAGCCCCACCGGGACTAGCGCCTATGAGCAGTTCTTC. V and J are TRBV9 and TRBJ2-1; 10 bases map to TRBD2. The ends lost 4 bases at V and 8 bases at J; junction bases unmatched: 9. The V gene's germline CDR1 is SGDLS and CDR2 YYNGEE. This CDR3 comprises 15 residues.